The 9 T cell receptor beta chains listed next were all sequenced from one sample in a study of blood T cell repertoires in COVID-19. Libraries were prepared by immunoSEQ multiplex PCR; TCRdb keeps only in-frame clonotypes and omits some of them. The table shows 400,000 to 450,000 clones, with around 91% occurring only once. What was sequenced was PBMCs or T cells enriched from blood (not recorded which). Receptor source: a young man who had recovered from COVID-19.

This clone was seen only once. The chain carries TRBV28 and TRBJ2-6, with D perhaps matching TRBD1 (5 bases). Germline CDR1 MDHEN, CDR2 SYDVKM. V lost 5 bases to trimming and J lost 1 base, with 9 bases between them. The CDR3 is made up of 15 amino acids. This CDR3 reads CASSPQVSGANVLTF. The CDR3 nucleotides are TGTGCCAGCAGTCCACAGGTATCTGGGGCCAACGTCCTGACTTTC.

CDR3 region: CASSHPLAASPLYEQYF. As DNA, the CDR3 is TGCGCCAGCAGCCACCCACTAGCGGCAAGCCCCCTTTACGAGCAGTACTTC. This chain connects TRBV4-1 to TRBJ2-7, with 8 bases lining up with TRBD2. The CDR3 sequence is 17 residues long. Germline assignment: CDR1 MGHRA and CDR2 YSYEKL. V dropped 3 bases and J dropped 4; count of bases not matched to a gene: 14.

This chain links TRBV5-4 with TRBJ2-7; 11 nucleotides match TRBD2. Germline V gives CDR1 SGHNT, CDR2 YYREEE (reference sequence). This CDR3 contains 15 residues. With V trimmed by 0 bases and J by 6 bases, 5 bases remained unmatched. In DNA form, the CDR3 reads TGTGCCAGCAGCTTGGCACTAGCGGGAGTCTCCGAGCAGTACTTC. Its protein product is CASSLALAGVSEQYF. Looking up the rest from reference TRBV5-4 and TRBJ2-7 gives the full variable domain: ETGVTQSPTHLIKTRGQQVTLRCSSQSGHNTVSWYQQALGQGPQFIFQYYREEENGRGNFPPRFSGLQFPNYSSELNVNALELDDSALYLCASSLALAGVSEQYFGPGTRLTVT.

This clone showed up just once. This rearrangement joins TRBV10-2 to TRBJ2-7; 10 bases agree with TRBD2. The CDR3 runs to 13 residues. Germline assignment: CDR1 WSHSY and CDR2 SAAADI. V dropped 11 bases and J dropped 5; count of bases not matched to a gene: 9. For the CDR3, the DNA is TGCGCCTTTAAGGATAGCGGGAGGAACGAGCAGTACTTC. It yields the protein CAFKDSGRNEQYF.

V usage is TRBV5-1 and J usage is TRBJ1-2; D not certain. V shed 0 bases and J shed 2 bases, with 8 bases lying between them. The CDR3 is 14 residues long. Germline CDR1 reads SGHRS; CDR2 reads YFSETQ. CDR3 DNA sequence: TGCGCCAGCAGCTTGGCGCAGGCGAACTATGGCTACACCTTC. Its translation: CASSLAQANYGYTF.

V gene TRBV30 combines with J gene TRBJ1-1; D gene ambiguous. Trimming removed 2 bases from V and 0 bases from J, with 10 bases in between. The CDR3 extends over 14 amino acids. Germline CDR1 is GTSNPN and CDR2 is SVGIG (reference sequence). The CDR3 here is CAWSQTPMNTEAFF. The CDR3 DNA sequence: TGTGCCTGGAGTCAGACACCTATGAACACTGAAGCTTTCTTT.

The chain joins TRBV6-5 to TRBJ2-1; 9 bases agree with TRBD2. The CDR3 runs to 15 residues. Germline V CDR1 and CDR2: MNHEY, SVGAGI. Trimming cost V 5 bases and J 1 base; bases outside gene matches: 3. CDR3 amino acids: CASSLAGTSYNEQFF. The DNA for the CDR3 is TGTGCCAGCAGTCTAGCGGGAACTTCCTACAATGAGCAGTTCTTC.

The chain couples TRBV3-1 (or the pseudogene TRBV3-2) to TRBJ2-2; D is unresolved. Germline V CDR1 and CDR2: LGHDT, YNNKEL (reference sequence). This CDR3 has 12 residues. With 5 bases removed from V and 7 bases from J, the gap between germline ends came to 8 bases. CDR3 sequence (DNA): TGTGCCAGCAGCTACCAGGTCGGGGAGCTGTTTTTT. Residues: CASSYQVGELFF.

V gene TRBV18 combines with J gene TRBJ2-2, with D perhaps matching TRBD1 (5 bases). The germline V gene has CDR1 KGHSH and CDR2 LQKENI. Trimming pared 0 bases from V and 5 bases from J, leaving 19 bases between. The CDR3 is 18 residues long. The CDR3 DNA is TGTGCCAGCTCACCACCCCACGCAGGGAAGATCGGGACCGGGGAGCTGTTTTTT. As protein: CASSPPHAGKIGTGELFF.